Below, one TCR beta chain is given with its context. These data come from a study of cytomegalovirus exposure and HLA in healthy donors. The V gene lost 0 bases and the J gene lost 7 bases, with 14 bases spanning the gap. Germline loops: CDR1 SGDLS, CDR2 YYNGEE. The CDR3 is made up of 14 amino acids. These donors, healthy bone marrow donors, were studied. Use of 60 Vbeta and 13 Jbeta primers characterized the PCR. Method: immunoSEQ multiplex PCR; TCRdb's copy keeps in-frame clones and lacks some. The data show around 100,000 clones, about four fifths seen once. The J gene is TRBJ2-7, the V gene TRBV9; possible D gene TRBD1, 6 bases. The TCR comes from a man younger than 45 in good health and CMV-seronegative. Sequenced: PBMCs. The CDR3, as DNA: TGTGCCAGCAGCGTAGGTCCCAGGGGCCGGGAGCAGTACTTC. This sequence encodes CASSVGPRGREQYF. The full variable domain, with the rest looked up from reference TRBV9 and TRBJ2-7, is DSGVTQTPKHLITATGQRVTLRCSPRSGDLSVYWYQQSLDQGLQFLIQYYNGEERAKGNILERFSAQQFPDLHSELNLSSLELGDSALYFCASSVGPRGREQYFGPGTRLTVT.